This T cell receptor beta chain was profiled in a study of human T cells and chemical hapten exposure. CDR1 is SGHAT and CDR2 is FQNNGV in the germline V gene. The CDR3 is 14 residues long. The V end lost 1 base, the J end lost 4 bases, and 11 bases lay between the germline ends. The time point denotes: pre-sensitization, week 0. Regarding treatment: therapeutic diphenylcyclopropenone sensitization with weekly scalp DPC. One entry per CDR3 protein, called by TCRdb with MiXCR from the RACE reads. The sample lists under 70,000 distinct CDR3 sequences; around 11% were seen once. The TCR was taken from a woman in her thirties or forties with alopecia areata. Some clones in this sample may be carry-over from other donors' samples. The sequencing here drew on whole blood, taken in connection with sensitization to the hapten diphenylcyclopropenone (DPC). The chain is built from TRBV11-2 and TRBJ2-7; possibly TRBD2 for D (5 bases). CDR3 DNA sequence: TGTGCCAGCAGCTTAGTCCGGGGATTGTACGAGCAGTACTTC. Translation: CASSLVRGLYEQYF.